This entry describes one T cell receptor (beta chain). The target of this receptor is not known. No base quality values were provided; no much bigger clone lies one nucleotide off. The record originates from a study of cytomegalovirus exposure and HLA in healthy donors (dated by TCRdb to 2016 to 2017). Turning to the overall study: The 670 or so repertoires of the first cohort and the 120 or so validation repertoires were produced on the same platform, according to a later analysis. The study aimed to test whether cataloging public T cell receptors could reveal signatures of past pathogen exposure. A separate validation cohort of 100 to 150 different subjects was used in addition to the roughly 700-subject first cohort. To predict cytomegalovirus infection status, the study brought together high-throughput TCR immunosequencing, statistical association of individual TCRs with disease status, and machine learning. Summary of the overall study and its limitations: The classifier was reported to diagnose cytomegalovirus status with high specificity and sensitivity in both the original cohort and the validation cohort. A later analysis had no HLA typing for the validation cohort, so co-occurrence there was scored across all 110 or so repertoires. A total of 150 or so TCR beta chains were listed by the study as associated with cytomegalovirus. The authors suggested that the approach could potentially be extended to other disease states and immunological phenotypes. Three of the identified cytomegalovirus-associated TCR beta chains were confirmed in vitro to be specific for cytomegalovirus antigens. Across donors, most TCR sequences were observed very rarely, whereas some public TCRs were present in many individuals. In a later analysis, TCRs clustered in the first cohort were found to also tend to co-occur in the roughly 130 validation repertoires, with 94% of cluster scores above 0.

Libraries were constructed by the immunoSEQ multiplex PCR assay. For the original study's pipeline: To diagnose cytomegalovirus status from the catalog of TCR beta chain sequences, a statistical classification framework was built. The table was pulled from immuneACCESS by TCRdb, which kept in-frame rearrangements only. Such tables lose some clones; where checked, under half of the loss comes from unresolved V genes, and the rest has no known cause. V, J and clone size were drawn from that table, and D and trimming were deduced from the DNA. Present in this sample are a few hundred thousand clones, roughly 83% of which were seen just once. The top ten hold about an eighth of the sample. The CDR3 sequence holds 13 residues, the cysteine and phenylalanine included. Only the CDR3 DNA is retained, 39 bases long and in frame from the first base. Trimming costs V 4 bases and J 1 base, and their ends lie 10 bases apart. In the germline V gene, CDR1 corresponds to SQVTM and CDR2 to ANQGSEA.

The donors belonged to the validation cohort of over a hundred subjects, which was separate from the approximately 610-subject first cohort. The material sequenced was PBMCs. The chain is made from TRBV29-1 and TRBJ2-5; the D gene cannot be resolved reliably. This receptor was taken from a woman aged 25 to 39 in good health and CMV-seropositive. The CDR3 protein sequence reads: CSVGTAIQETQYF. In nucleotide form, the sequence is TGCAGCGTTGGGACCGCTATCCAAGAGACCCAGTACTTC.